A single sample gave rise to the 20 T cell receptor beta chains below, sequenced in a study of PD-1 blockade in classical Hodgkin lymphoma. With no exception, relapse followed autologous stem cell transplantation in all patients, and brentuximab vedotin exposure varied. Generated by immunoSEQ multiplex PCR, the TCRdb table keeps only in-frame clones and is missing some. The sample lists roughly 92,000 clones; over 85% were seen once. Sequencing used peripheral blood mononuclear cells (PBMCs), obtained at baseline. These TCRs come from a human donor with classical Hodgkin lymphoma.

CDR3 coding DNA: TGTGCCAGCAGTACTACACTAGCGGGAGGGCCTAACAATGAGCAGTTCTTC. Its protein is CASSTTLAGGPNNEQFF. This chain links TRBV28 with TRBJ2-1; 13 bases line up with TRBD2. The germline CDR1 and CDR2 sequences are MDHEN and SYDVKM. V trimming: 5 bases; J trimming: 5 bases; junction bases outside the gene matches: 9. The CDR3 covers 17 residues.

The chain carries TRBV9 and TRBJ2-5, with 8 bases fitting TRBD2. Per the germline V gene, CDR1 is SGDLS and CDR2 is YYNGEE. The V and J ends lost 0 bases and 2 bases, in that order; junction bases with no gene match: 6. This CDR3 has 16 amino acids. This CDR3 is CASSVVSSGPQETQYF. CDR3 bases: TGTGCCAGCAGCGTAGTTTCTAGCGGGCCACAAGAGACCCAGTACTTC. Full variable domain (remainder filled in from reference TRBV9 and TRBJ2-5): DSGVTQTPKHLITATGQRVTLRCSPRSGDLSVYWYQQSLDQGLQFLIQYYNGEERAKGNILERFSAQQFPDLHSELNLSSLELGDSALYFCASSVVSSGPQETQYFGPGTRLLVL.

The table lists this clone with a count of one. A read error may account for a junction end that differs from germline. The chain uses TRBV27 and TRBJ2-3; D ambiguous. Germline CDR1 and CDR2: MNHEY and SMNVEV (reference sequence). The CDR3 totals 15 residues. The CDR3 protein is CASNGRLSPTATQYF. In DNA, the CDR3 is TGTGCCAGCAACGGAAGGTTGAGCCCCACAGCTACGCAGTATTTT.

The CDR3 is CASSVLVDLGSEQYF. The CDR3 coding sequence is TGCGCCAGCAGTGTCTTAGTCGACTTAGGGAGCGAGCAGTACTTC. V usage is TRBV10-2 and J usage is TRBJ2-7; D might be TRBD2 (5 bases). The CDR3 is 15 residues long. Germline values: CDR1 WSHSY, CDR2 SAAADI. With 4 bases removed from V and 6 bases from J, the gap between germline ends came to 19 bases.

This chain connects TRBV28 to TRBJ1-2; 7 nucleotides line up with TRBD1. The CDR3 is made up of 14 amino acids. The V gene's germline CDR1 is MDHEN and CDR2 SYDVKM. V lost 6 bases, J lost 4 bases, and 8 bases stayed unmatched. The CDR3 coding sequence is TGTGCCAGCAGAATTACAGGGGCGAGCTATGGCTACACCTTC. As protein: CASRITGASYGYTF.

This chain connects TRBV28 to TRBJ2-7, with D uncertain. V dropped 5 bases and J dropped 2 bases, with 19 bases sitting between them. There are 16 residues in the CDR3. Per the germline V gene, CDR1 is MDHEN and CDR2 is SYDVKM. Written as DNA, the CDR3 is TGTGCCAGCAGTGAACGTGAGGACCCACTTACCTACGAGCAGTACTTC. It specifies CASSEREDPLTYEQYF.

The V and J genes are TRBV28 and TRBJ1-2; D not resolved. CDR1 is MDHEN, CDR2 SYDVKM, per germline. Trimming shortened V by 1 base and J by 8 bases, and 8 bases separated the two germline ends. The length of the CDR3 is 12 residues. In nucleotides, the CDR3 is TGTGCCAGCAGTTTATTTTGGGAGGGCTACACCTTC. Its translation is CASSLFWEGYTF.

The chain links TRBV10-1 to TRBJ2-3, with D perhaps matching TRBD1 (5 bases). Germline loops: CDR1 WNHNN, CDR2 SYGVQD (reference sequence). V lost 4 bases and J 3 bases, leaving 8 bases between the germline ends. This CDR3 contains 13 residues. The CDR3 region has the DNA TGCGCCAGCAGTGCGGACAAAACAGATACGCAGTATTTT. It encodes CASSADKTDTQYF.

J is TRBJ2-2 and V is TRBV30; 7 positions agree with TRBD2. CDR3 length: 13 residues. J was trimmed by 8 bases and V by 5 bases; bases with no gene match: 8. Germline values: CDR1 GTSNPN, CDR2 SVGIG (reference sequence). In DNA, the CDR3 is TGTGCCTGGGGGACTACTAGGAAGGGGGAGCTGTTTTTT. Protein sequence: CAWGTTRKGELFF.

The chain employs TRBV15 and TRBJ2-7, with D perhaps TRBD2 (5 bases). This CDR3 contains 14 residues. Germline values: CDR1 LNHNV, CDR2 YYDKDF (reference sequence). With 3 bases removed from V and 7 bases from J, the gap between germline ends came to 16 bases. The CDR3 sequence is CATSSPVGRREQYF. In DNA form, the CDR3 reads TGTGCCACCAGCAGTCCAGTAGGGCGGAGGGAGCAGTACTTC.

J is TRBJ1-1 and V is TRBV18; TRBD1 is a possible D gene (5 bases). The germline gives CDR1 KGHSH, CDR2 LQKENI. The CDR3 covers 15 residues. The ends were cut back, 2 bases at V and 3 bases at J, with 13 bases in the middle. This CDR3 reads CASSPGVGGDTEAFF. The CDR3 nucleotides are TGTGCCAGCTCACCAGGGGTAGGAGGGGACACTGAAGCTTTCTTT.

This clone has only one observation. The chain recombines TRBV4-1 with TRBJ2-7; D is uncertain. The CDR3 runs to 13 residues. V lost 1 base and J lost 2, with 6 bases in between. Germline CDR1 MGHRA, CDR2 YSYEKL. CDR3 region: CASSQVGTYEQYF. CDR3 coding DNA: TGCGCCAGCAGCCAAGTGGGGACCTACGAGCAGTACTTC.

This chain uses TRBV4-1 with TRBJ1-4; the D gene is possibly TRBD1 (5 bases). Trimming removed 0 bases from V and 3 bases from J, with 23 bases in between. The CDR3 is made up of 20 amino acids. CDR1 is MGHRA and CDR2 is YSYEKL in the germline V gene. CDR3 nucleotides: TGCGCCAGCAGCCAAGACCCCGCAGGGCGTCGCGTGTCAGCTAATGAAAAACTGTTTTTT. This codes for CASSQDPAGRRVSANEKLFF.

The V call is TRBV29-1, the J call TRBJ2-7; TRBD2 is a possible D gene (5 bases). V dropped 3 bases and J dropped 6 bases, with 15 bases sitting between them. This CDR3 has 13 residues. Per the germline V gene, CDR1 is SQVTM and CDR2 is ANQGSEA. In DNA, the CDR3 is TGCAGCGTTGAGAGCCCGGGCGGGTTCGAGCAGTACTTC. This sequence encodes CSVESPGGFEQYF.

The chain combines TRBV2 with TRBJ2-2; no firm D call. With 8 bases removed from V and 2 bases from J, the gap between germline ends came to 15 bases. Germline lookup yields CDR1 SNHLY and CDR2 FYNNEI. This CDR3 region has 15 residues. CDR3 coding DNA: TGTGCCAGCCGGCGTTGGTCCGTAAACACCGGGGAGCTGTTTTTT. Protein: CASRRWSVNTGELFF.

The genes are TRBV27 and TRBJ2-1; D perhaps matches TRBD2 (5 bases). CDR1 MNHEY and CDR2 SMNVEV come from the germline V gene (reference sequence). V gave up 7 bases and J gave up 3 bases, with 13 bases separating them. The CDR3 runs 14 residues. The CDR3 here is CASTRLSSYNEQFF. The CDR3 DNA reads as TGTGCCAGCACCAGACTAAGCAGCTACAATGAGCAGTTCTTC.

The chain employs TRBV29-1 and TRBJ1-3, with D maybe TRBD1 (5 bases). Germline V gene sequence: CDR1 SQVTM, CDR2 ANQGSEA. The ends were cut back, 1 base at V and 2 bases at J, with 9 bases in the middle. The CDR3 contains 14 residues. CDR3 DNA: TGCAGCGTTGAAGGGGGGACGGCTGGAAACACCATATATTTT. Amino acids: CSVEGGTAGNTIYF.

The sample holds a few counts of this clone. This chain's CDR3 is CASSTYSYEQYF. The CDR3 nucleotides read TGTGCCAGTAGTACCTACTCCTACGAGCAGTACTTC. The V call is TRBV19, the J call TRBJ2-7; D not certain. CDR1 is LNHDA, CDR2 SQIVND, per germline (reference sequence). V was cut by 4 bases and J by 0 bases, with 4 bases left in between. CDR3 length: 12 amino acids.

V usage is TRBV25-1 and J usage is TRBJ2-5; 9 bases agree with TRBD2. Gene TRBJ2-7 matches the end of the DNA better, so the J call may be wrong. CDR3 length equals 14 residues. CDR1 and CDR2 from the germline V gene are MGHDK and SYGVNS. The CDR3 nucleotides read TGTGCCAGCAGTGAGCCTAGCGGGGACTACGAGCAGTACTTC. Protein product: CASSEPSGDYEQYF.

The CDR3 nucleotides are TGTGCCATCAGTGTGGGGGAAGGGGATGAAAAACTGTTTTTT. This codes for CAISVGEGDEKLFF. This chain uses TRBV10-3 with TRBJ1-4; D might be TRBD1 (5 bases). The CDR3 covers 14 residues. V lost 4 bases to trimming and J lost 6 bases, with 12 bases between them. CDR1 and CDR2 (germline): ENHRY, SYGVKD.